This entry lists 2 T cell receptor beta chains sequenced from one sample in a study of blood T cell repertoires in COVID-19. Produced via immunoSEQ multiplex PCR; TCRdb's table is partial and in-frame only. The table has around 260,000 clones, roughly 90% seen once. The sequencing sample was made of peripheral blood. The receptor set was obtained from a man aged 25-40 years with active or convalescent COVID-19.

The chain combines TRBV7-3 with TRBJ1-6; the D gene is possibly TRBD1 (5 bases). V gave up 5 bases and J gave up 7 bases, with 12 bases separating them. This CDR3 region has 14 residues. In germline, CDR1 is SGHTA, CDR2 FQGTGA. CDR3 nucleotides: TGTGCCAGCAGCCTTGGACACACAAATTCACCCCTCCACTTT. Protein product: CASSLGHTNSPLHF.

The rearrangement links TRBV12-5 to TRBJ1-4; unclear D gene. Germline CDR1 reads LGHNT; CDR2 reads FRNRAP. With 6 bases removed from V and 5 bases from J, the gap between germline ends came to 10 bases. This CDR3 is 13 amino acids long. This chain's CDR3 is CASGPDINEKLFF. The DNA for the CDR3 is TGTGCTAGTGGCCCCGACATAAATGAAAAACTGTTTTTT.